This entry lists 13 T cell receptor beta chains sequenced from one sample in a study of Graves' ophthalmopathy and Graves' hyperthyroidism. Amplified TCR beta CDR3 regions were obtained using RNA transcripts as template. First-round RT-PCR relied on HTBI primers, and a second-round multiplex PCR came next. TCRdb re-analysed the multiplex PCR reads in MiXCR, keeping a single row per CDR3 protein. Found here are fewer than 350,000 distinct CDR3 sequences, 15% to 20% of them singletons; the top ten hold around an eighth. Source material: peripheral blood. All receptors come from an adult man with Graves' ophthalmopathy.

The table lists this clonotype with many counts. The chain carries TRBV20-1 and TRBJ1-1, with 7 bases fitting TRBD1. The CDR3 contains 15 residues. Trimming cost V 6 bases and J 0 bases; bases outside gene matches: 10. CDR1 and CDR2 from the germline V gene are DFQATT and SNEGSKA (reference sequence). CDR3 protein: CSARGAADMNTEAFF. CDR3 nucleotides: TGCAGTGCCAGGGGGGCAGCCGATATGAACACTGAAGCTTTCTTT.

This clonotype came up many times. The chain links TRBV7-6 to TRBJ1-3; the match to TRBD1 covers 7 bases. Looked up from germline, CDR1 is SGHVS and CDR2 is FNYEAQ. This CDR3 spans 17 amino acids. J gave up 6 bases and V 2 bases, and 13 bases lay outside the gene matches. The CDR3, as DNA: TGTGCCAGCAGCTTAAATCAACCGGGACAGTTAACAAACACCATATATTTT. Translation gives CASSLNQPGQLTNTIYF.

This clonotype was recorded many times. The rearrangement uses TRBV2 and TRBJ1-5; the D gene is possibly TRBD1 (6 bases). V was pared by 8 bases and J by 1 base, with 12 bases between. CDR1 SNHLY and CDR2 FYNNEI come from the germline V gene. The CDR3 spans 14 residues. The CDR3, as DNA: TGTGCCAGCCGTGTCGACAGGAGCAATCAGCCCCAGCATTTT. As protein: CASRVDRSNQPQHF. The variable domain in full, completed from reference TRBV2 and TRBJ1-5, reads EPEVTQTPSHQVTQMGQEVILRCVPISNHLYFYWYRQILGQKVEFLVSFYNNEISEKSEIFDDQFSVERPDGSNFTLKIRSTKLEDSAMYFCASRVDRSNQPQHFGDGTRLSIL.

In regard to this clonotype: The junction does not match germline at one end; this may be a read error. The chain employs TRBV28 and TRBJ1-6; a possible D gene is TRBD1 (5 bases). This CDR3 spans 15 amino acids. Germline CDR1 MDHEN, CDR2 SYDVKM. CDR3 DNA sequence: TGTGCCAGCAGTAACATGGGGGACTGGGATTCACCCCCCCACTTT. Protein: CASSNMGDWDSPPHF.

This clonotype has at least ten counts. This chain joins TRBV12-3 or TRBV12-4 and TRBJ2-2, with TRBD2 identical over 12 bases. CDR3 size: 18 residues. Trimming removed 6 bases from V and 0 bases from J; junction bases left unmatched: 8. This chain's CDR3 is CASRFTSSGRANTGELFF. DNA of the CDR3: TGTGCCAGCAGATTCACCTCTAGCGGGAGGGCGAACACCGGGGAGCTGTTTTTT.

This clonotype was seen ten or more times. The rearrangement joins TRBV28 to TRBJ2-7; D is ambiguous. V was trimmed by 4 bases and J by 1 base, leaving 17 bases between them. The CDR3 extends over 16 amino acids. In germline, CDR1 is MDHEN, CDR2 SYDVKM. CDR3 DNA: TGTGCCAGCAGTTACCAGCGAGTTTGGGGTTCCTACGAGCAGTACTTC. Translating gives CASSYQRVWGSYEQYF.

This clonotype has at least ten counts. The chain carries TRBV7-6 and TRBJ2-5; D tentatively fits TRBD1 or TRBD2 (5 bases each). V lost 3 bases and J lost 6, with 11 bases in between. Germline assignment: CDR1 SGHVS and CDR2 FNYEAQ. The CDR3 is 13 residues long. CDR3 in DNA: TGTGCCAGCAGCTTGAGGGGTAGGCAGACCCAGTACTTC. It encodes CASSLRGRQTQYF.

This clonotype was counted many times. The rearrangement uses TRBV28 and TRBJ1-2, with 12 bases lining up with TRBD1. CDR3 length: 16 residues. CDR1 is MDHEN, CDR2 SYDVKM, per germline. V was pared by 11 bases and J by 4 bases, with 14 bases of the junction left unmatched. Written as DNA, the CDR3 is TGTGCCCTCAAGGGGACAGGGGGCTTATTCGGCTATGGCTACACCTTC. This gives the protein CALKGTGGLFGYGYTF.

This clonotype has a count of ten or more. The rearrangement links TRBV29-1 to TRBJ2-5; D unclear. Trimming shortened V by 7 bases and J by 5 bases, and 17 bases separated the two germline ends. Germline CDR1 SQVTM, CDR2 ANQGSEA. CDR3 size: 13 residues. The CDR3 DNA sequence: TGCAGCGCGGACCCCGGCGGTGGGGAGACCCAGTACTTC. Protein: CSADPGGGETQYF.

A few counts support this clonotype. The CDR3 loop is CASSYRTGSNQPQHF. CDR3 DNA sequence: TGTGCCAGCAGCTACCGGACAGGGAGCAATCAGCCCCAGCATTTT. The chain couples TRBV7-8 to TRBJ1-5; 8 nucleotides match TRBD1. Germline-derived CDR1 and CDR2 are SGHVS and FQNEAQ. The V and J ends lost 4 bases and 1 base, in that order; junction bases with no gene match: 3. The CDR3 is 15 amino acids.

The rearrangement uses TRBV30 and TRBJ2-6; D not certain. The CDR3 consists of 16 residues. V gave up 0 bases and J gave up 1 base, with 10 bases separating them. Germline CDR1 reads GTSNPN; CDR2 reads SVGIG (reference sequence). CDR3 nucleotides: TGTGCCTGGAGTGTCGGGTCATTATCTGGGGCCAACGTCCTGACTTTC. It translates to CAWSVGSLSGANVLTF.

This clonotype was detected many times. The genes are TRBV10-3 and TRBJ2-5; D is perhaps TRBD2 (6 bases). The V end was cut by 11 bases, the J end by 1 base, with 17 bases between. Per the germline V gene, CDR1 is ENHRY and CDR2 is SYGVKD. The CDR3 loop spans 14 amino acids. CDR3 in amino acids: CAVSDWRGQETQYF. The CDR3 DNA sequence: TGTGCCGTAAGCGACTGGCGGGGCCAAGAGACCCAGTACTTC.

This clonotype has at least ten counts. This chain links TRBV7-3 with TRBJ2-5, with D unclear. Germline V gene sequence: CDR1 SGHTA, CDR2 FQGTGA. V was clipped by 1 base and J by 1 base, with 7 bases between them. The CDR3 length is 14 residues. CDR3 amino acids: CASSLNGVQETQYF. The CDR3 DNA follows: TGTGCCAGCAGCTTAAATGGAGTCCAAGAGACCCAGTACTTC.